These T cell receptor beta chains were read from a single sample in a study of blood T cell repertoires in COVID-19. Sequencing used immunoSEQ multiplex PCR; TCRdb keeps in-frame clones, though not all of them. The table has 200,000 to 250,000 clones, around nine tenths seen once. The specimen sequenced was peripheral blood. The origin of the receptors is a woman in her sixties or seventies with active or convalescent COVID-19. Each CDR3 is given with its conserved first and last residue. A clone size is listed for some rows: how often the clone was seen (once, few, many), or a class if it is expanded.

abundance	j_gene	v_gene	CDR3aa
few	TRBJ2-3	TRBV20-1	CSASRQGITDTQYF
.	TRBJ1-2	TRBV4-3	CASSQAGASYGYTF
.	TRBJ1-1	TRBV10-2	CASSSFQSNTEAFF
few	TRBJ1-6	TRBV4-3	CASSQDKGGVSPLHF
.	TRBJ1-3	TRBV24-1	CATSGAGGNTIYF
once	TRBJ1-6	TRBV27	CASSPQWDRADSPLHF
.	TRBJ2-3	TRBV5-1	CASSLRGAEDTQYF
.	TRBJ2-1	TRBV21-1	CASSDRLAGGYNEQFF
.	TRBJ1-1	TRBV3-1/TRBV3-2	CASSPGQVSEAFF
.	TRBJ1-2	TRBV9	CASSTRTYRGGGYTF
.	TRBJ2-2	TRBV2	CASKKGGTGELFF
few	TRBJ1-2	TRBV18	CASSTTDNYGYTF
.	TRBJ1-2	TRBV27	CASTRGGSLGYTF
once	TRBJ1-1	TRBV10-3	CAIGEQAVNTEAFF
.	TRBJ2-3	TRBV19	CASSIHISGTSRADTQYF
.	TRBJ1-2	TRBV5-1	CASSLAQQGSGYTF
.	TRBJ1-2	TRBV10-1	CASIGEGGYTF
.	TRBJ1-2	TRBV30	CAGSRGLREWWDGYTF
.	TRBJ2-5	TRBV19	CASSAGGQQETQYF
.	TRBJ2-2	TRBV28	CASCPGGAPTGELFF
.	TRBJ2-7	TRBV6-5	CASSSRIPPVYEQYF
.	TRBJ2-5	TRBV5-6	CASSLSHQETQYF
.	TRBJ1-2	TRBV6-5	CASSYRPGGYGYTF
.	TRBJ2-3	TRBV18	CASSSIDTQYF
.	TRBJ2-7	TRBV6-5	CAGGGDRGLGEQYF
.	TRBJ2-5	TRBV3-1/TRBV3-2	CASSQVGETQYF
.	TRBJ1-1	TRBV2	CASRDRRNTEAFF
few	TRBJ1-6	TRBV27	CASSLRSSYNSPLHF
.	TRBJ1-2	TRBV6-5	CASRPPGGSNGYTF
.	TRBJ2-7	TRBV5-1	CASSLVADEQYF
.	TRBJ2-2	TRBV10-3	CAISPYRAGNTGELFF
.	TRBJ2-7	TRBV27	CASILPDRVGDEQYF
few	TRBJ1-2	TRBV4-3	CASSQDWGQGGGYTF
.	TRBJ1-1	TRBV3-1/TRBV3-2	CASSQDILEVNTEAFF
.	TRBJ2-1	TRBV24-1	CATSDLAGLGHNEQFF
.	TRBJ1-1	TRBV10-2	CASRGQGLNTEAFF
.	TRBJ2-5	TRBV7-6	CASSPGTAQYF
once	TRBJ1-6	TRBV19	CASPRDRGRIALGYNSPLHF
.	TRBJ1-2	TRBV4-3	CASSSGDRAIGYGYTF
few	TRBJ1-2	TRBV18	CASSPVRTGGDGYTF
.	TRBJ1-4	TRBV28	CASSLVGTAREKLFF
.	TRBJ1-1	TRBV6-5	CASSYILNTEAFF
.	TRBJ1-1	TRBV7-2	CASSLGTPRGPTEAFF
.	TRBJ1-4	TRBV18	CASSPRGGEKLFF
once	TRBJ1-2	TRBV24-1	CATSGAGGNGYTF
.	TRBJ2-1	TRBV3-1/TRBV3-2	CASSQVTGGLYNEQFF
once	TRBJ1-1	TRBV11-2	CASSWQGDTEAFF
.	TRBJ2-7	TRBV11-3	CASSVGGEGIYEQYF
.	TRBJ1-2	TRBV12-3/TRBV12-4	CASSFGGAYGYTF
.	TRBJ1-2	TRBV6-5	CASSYSATWEDYTF
.	TRBJ1-1	TRBV9	CASSPGVGKNTEAFF
.	TRBJ2-3	TRBV7-2	CASSHGQGADTQYF
.	TRBJ1-5	TRBV7-9	CASSSEGRNQPQHF
.	TRBJ1-1	TRBV7-2	CASTVSTGMMNTEAFF
.	TRBJ2-5	TRBV2	CASRLAGGPRETQYF
.	TRBJ1-2	TRBV4-3	CASSQDGRGRGNYGYTF
.	TRBJ1-5	TRBV11-2	CASSPQQGIQPQHF
.	TRBJ1-2	TRBV19	CASSQGGQGAAGYTF
.	TRBJ1-5	TRBV6-5	CASTNTQPQHF